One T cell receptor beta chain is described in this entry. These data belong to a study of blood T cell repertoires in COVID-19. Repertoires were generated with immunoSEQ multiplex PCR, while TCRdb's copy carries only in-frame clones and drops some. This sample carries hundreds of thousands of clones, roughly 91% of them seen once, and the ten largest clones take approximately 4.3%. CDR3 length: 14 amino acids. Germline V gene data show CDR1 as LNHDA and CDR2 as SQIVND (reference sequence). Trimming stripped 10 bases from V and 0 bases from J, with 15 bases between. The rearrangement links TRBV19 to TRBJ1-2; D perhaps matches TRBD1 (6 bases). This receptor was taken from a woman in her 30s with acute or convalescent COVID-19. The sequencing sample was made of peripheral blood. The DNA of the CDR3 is TGTGCCACGCAGGGGACCCAAACTAACTATGGCTACACCTTC. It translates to CATQGTQTNYGYTF.